The 30 T cell receptor beta chains below were found in one sample sequenced in a study of regulatory T cells in long-lasting Graves disease. Arm-PCR of CDR3 regions with iRepertoire HTBI primers generated TCR beta libraries. A single record per CDR3 protein comes from TCRdb applying MiXCR to the multiplex PCR reads. The data contain 400,000 to 450,000 distinct CDR3 sequences, 15% of them singletons. Time point in this sample: newly diagnosed GD, antithyroid drugs for less than 3 months. PBMC RNA was the source of the TCR library. This sample was also put to use in a study of T cells in Graves' hyperthyroidism and ophthalmopathy.

The sequencing here drew on peripheral blood mononuclear cells (PBMCs), taken at new diagnosis, from a patient treated with antithyroid drugs. The source is a woman in her thirties with Graves disease.

This clonotype has at least ten counts. The genes are TRBV5-1 and TRBJ2-7; D remains unclear. Trimming removed 4 bases from V and 4 bases from J, with 15 bases in between. This CDR3 spans 14 amino acids. Germline loops: CDR1 SGHRS, CDR2 YFSETQ. CDR3 in DNA: TGCGCCAGCAGCGAGTTAACCCCTGGATACGAGCAGTACTTC. This encodes CASSELTPGYEQYF.

The chain has TRBV7-3 and TRBJ2-1; 14 bases are shared with TRBD2. Germline CDR1 SGHTA, CDR2 FQGTGA. J lost 7 bases, V lost 5 bases, and 10 bases had no gene match. This CDR3 spans 17 amino acids. CDR3 in DNA: TGTGCCAGCAGCCAGACTAGCGGGAGGGCGCGTCTAAATGAGCAGTTCTTC. It yields the protein CASSQTSGRARLNEQFF.

Turning to this clonotype: A clone one base away is much larger, so this may be a read error. The V gene is TRBV5-1, the J gene TRBJ1-1; a possible D gene is TRBD1 (5 bases). This CDR3 has 13 residues. Germline values: CDR1 SGHRS, CDR2 YFSETQ. Trimming removed 5 bases from V and 3 bases from J, with 11 bases in between. In DNA, the CDR3 is TGCGCCAGCAGTGCTCAGGGCGACACTGAAGCTTTCTTT. Translation: CASSAQGDTEAFF.

This clonotype was detected ten times or more. This chain uses TRBV6-9 with TRBJ2-3; D is unclear. The germline V gene has CDR1 MNHGY and CDR2 SVAAGI. This CDR3 has 16 amino acids. Trimming shortened V by 3 bases and J by 0 bases, and 13 bases separated the two germline ends. The CDR3 DNA reads as TGTGCCAGCAGTTACATGTCCTCCGACAGCACAGATACGCAGTATTTT. Its translation is CASSYMSSDSTDTQYF.

Many counts were recorded for this clonotype. The V and J genes are TRBV13 and TRBJ2-6; D is possibly TRBD2 (5 bases). CDR3 length: 14 residues. Looked up from germline, CDR1 is PRHDT and CDR2 is FYEKMQ (reference sequence). V was trimmed by 8 bases and J by 2 bases, leaving 10 bases between them. CDR3 residues: CASRRGTGANVLTF. CDR3 bases: TGTGCCAGCCGCCGGGGAACTGGGGCCAACGTCCTGACTTTC.

On this clonotype: One end of the junction fails to match germline, which may point to a read error. J is TRBJ1-1 and V is TRBV12-3 or TRBV12-4; D is ambiguous. The CDR3 runs to 15 residues. The chain's CDR3 is CASSPRAAPNTVAFF. In nucleotides, the CDR3 is TGTGCCAGCAGTCCGCGGGCAGCTCCGAACACTGTAGCTTTCTTT.

This clonotype was recorded many times. The V gene is TRBV2, the J gene TRBJ2-1; D tentatively reads TRBD1 or TRBD2 (5 bases each). The V end was cut by 6 bases, the J end by 7 bases, with 7 bases between. This CDR3 has 11 residues. Germline assignment: CDR1 SNHLY and CDR2 FYNNEI. The CDR3 coding sequence is TGTGCCAGCAGGGGGACGAATGAGCAGTTCTTC. The encoded protein is CASRGTNEQFF.

This clonotype was seen more than once but under ten times. Since a much larger clone is just one base distant, this may be a read error. The chain has TRBV3-1 and TRBJ2-3, with no clear D. Germline CDR1 LGHDT, CDR2 YNNKEL (reference sequence). The CDR3 runs to 16 residues. The CDR3, as DNA: TGTGCCGGCAGCCCTCGTAAGGGTTCTAGCACAGATACGCAGTATTTT. Its protein product is CAGSPRKGSSTDTQYF.

This clonotype was observed a handful of times. V is TRBV24-1 and J is TRBJ2-1; the D gene is possibly TRBD2 (6 bases). The CDR3 spans 13 residues. Germline CDR1 KGHDR, CDR2 SFDVKD. The V gene lost 7 bases and the J gene lost 5 bases, with 11 bases spanning the gap. This chain's CDR3 is CATRGGNNNEQFF. For the CDR3, the DNA is TGTGCCACCAGAGGAGGGAACAACAATGAGCAGTTCTTC.

The V gene is TRBV28, the J gene TRBJ1-2; unclear D gene. Per the germline V gene, CDR1 is MDHEN and CDR2 is SYDVKM. The CDR3 spans 11 residues. Trimming took off 5 bases at V and 4 bases at J, with 5 bases between the two ends. CDR3: CASSGLYGYTF. The CDR3 nucleotides are TGTGCCAGCAGTGGGCTCTATGGCTACACCTTC.

A word on this clonotype: A much more abundant neighbour one base away suggests this may be a read error. The chain is built from TRBV4-2 and TRBJ2-7; a possible D gene is TRBD2 (5 bases). The CDR3 is 10 residues long. Germline V gene sequence: CDR1 LGHNA, CDR2 YNFKEQ. CDR3 DNA sequence: TGTGCCGAGGGCGGCTACGAGCGGTACTTC. Its protein is CAEGGYERYF.

In this sample, this clonotype turned up a few times. The chain has TRBV19 and TRBJ1-1; D is uncertain. There are 15 residues in the CDR3. Trimming cost V 7 bases and J 5 bases, with 20 bases left between them. Germline values: CDR1 LNHDA, CDR2 SQIVND (reference sequence). The CDR3 loop is CASILFEGSNTEAFF. The CDR3 region has the DNA TGTGCCAGTATTCTGTTCGAGGGCTCGAATACTGAAGCTTTCTTT.

Ten or more counts support this clonotype. V usage is TRBV28 and J usage is TRBJ2-7; 11 nucleotides line up with TRBD1. With V trimmed by 8 bases and J by 0 bases, 9 bases remained unmatched. The V gene's germline CDR1 is MDHEN and CDR2 SYDVKM. This CDR3 has 16 residues. CDR3 bases: TGTGCCAGCCAATCGTGGACAGGGGGCAGCTCCTACGAGCAGTACTTC. Protein product: CASQSWTGGSSYEQYF.

This clonotype was counted many times. V gene TRBV11-3 combines with J gene TRBJ1-1, with 9 bases lining up with TRBD1. V lost 2 bases and J lost 4; bases outside the gene matches: 8. The CDR3 consists of 16 residues. CDR1 is SGHNT, CDR2 YENEEA, per germline. The CDR3 reads CASSLPGTGHGTEAFF. CDR3 bases: TGTGCCAGCAGCTTACCCGGGACAGGGCATGGCACTGAAGCTTTCTTT.

The chain is built from TRBV4-2 and TRBJ2-3; possible D gene TRBD2, 6 bases. V lost 2 bases, J lost 2 bases, and 8 bases lay in between. The CDR3 has 14 amino acids. CDR1 is LGHNA and CDR2 is YNFKEQ in the germline V gene. The CDR3 protein is CASSQSDYTDTQYF. In nucleotides, the CDR3 is TGTGCCAGCAGCCAATCGGACTACACAGATACGCAGTATTTT.

The sample holds many counts of this clonotype. The rearrangement links TRBV5-4 to TRBJ2-2; D not resolved. The CDR3 totals 14 residues. V was trimmed by 2 bases and J by 1 base, leaving 6 bases between them. In germline, CDR1 is SGHNT, CDR2 YYREEE (reference sequence). The CDR3 spells CASSFDENTGELFF. The CDR3 DNA reads TGTGCCAGCAGCTTCGATGAGAACACCGGGGAGCTGTTTTTT. Supplemented by reference TRBV5-4 and TRBJ2-2, the full variable domain reads ETGVTQSPTHLIKTRGQQVTLRCSSQSGHNTVSWYQQALGQGPQFIFQYYREEENGRGNFPPRFSGLQFPNYSSELNVNALELDDSALYLCASSFDENTGELFFGEGSRLTVL.

In this sample, this clonotype turned up many times. This chain uses TRBV13 with TRBJ1-2, with D maybe TRBD1 (5 bases). V was cut by 1 base and J by 0 bases, with 18 bases left in between. The CDR3 has 18 residues. Germline V gene sequence: CDR1 PRHDT, CDR2 FYEKMQ (reference sequence). DNA of the CDR3: TGTGCCAGCAGCTTAGTGCTACAGGACACGATCTCTAACTATGGCTACACCTTC. Protein product: CASSLVLQDTISNYGYTF.

The chain has TRBV6-2 or TRBV6-3 and TRBJ2-4; D may be TRBD1 (5 bases). This CDR3 spans 14 amino acids. Germline-derived CDR1 and CDR2 are MNHEY and SVGEGT. V was clipped by 6 bases and J by 9 bases, with 18 bases between them. CDR3 loop: CASRLGQGFGIQYF. For the CDR3, the DNA is TGTGCCAGCAGGCTCGGTCAGGGATTCGGCATTCAGTACTTC.

Details on this clonotype: A much larger clonotype is one base distant, so this may be a read error. This rearrangement joins TRBV20-1 to TRBJ2-1, with 11 bases fitting TRBD2. This CDR3 is built from 15 residues. Germline CDR1 and CDR2: DFQATT and SNEGSKA (reference sequence). The CDR3 protein is CSARKLAGEQNEQSF. The CDR3 nucleotides read TGCAGTGCTAGGAAACTAGCGGGAGAGCAGAATGAGCAGTCCTTC.

This clonotype was observed many times. The rearrangement links TRBV12-3 or TRBV12-4 to TRBJ2-7; 10 bases fit TRBD1. This CDR3 spans 12 amino acids. J lost 2 bases, V lost 11 bases, and 3 bases had no gene match. For the CDR3, the DNA is TGTGCCTCCGGGACAGGGGCCTACGAGCAGTACTTC. Encoded protein: CASGTGAYEQYF.

This chain joins TRBV3-1 and TRBJ2-6; D perhaps matches TRBD1 (6 bases). The V gene's germline CDR1 is LGHDT and CDR2 YNNKEL (reference sequence). This CDR3 is 17 amino acids long. Trimming removed 8 bases from V and 1 base from J, with 18 bases in between. The CDR3 loop reads CASANRDTTSGANVLTF. The CDR3 DNA reads TGTGCCAGCGCAAACCGGGACACCACTTCTGGGGCCAACGTCCTGACTTTC. Based on the CDR3 plus reference TRBV3-1 and TRBJ2-6, the full variable domain is DTAVSQTPKYLVTQMGNDKSIKCEQNLGHDTMYWYKQDSKKFLKIMFSYNNKELIINETVPNRFSPKSPDKAHLNLHINSLELGDSAVYFCASANRDTTSGANVLTFGAGSRLTVL.

The chain links TRBV7-2 to TRBJ1-1; TRBD1 is a possible D gene (5 bases). With 5 bases removed from V and 5 bases from J, the gap between germline ends came to 15 bases. Germline V gene lookup returns CDR1 SGHTA and CDR2 FQGNSA. The CDR3 has 14 residues. The CDR3 nucleotides are TGTGCCAGCAGCCAAGTGGGGGAAGGAACTGAAGCTTTCTTT. Protein: CASSQVGEGTEAFF.

This clonotype was counted many times. This rearrangement joins TRBV7-3 to TRBJ2-3; no definite D call. This CDR3 spans 16 amino acids. The V end was cut by 7 bases, the J end by 0 bases, with 17 bases between. From germline, CDR1 is SGHTA and CDR2 FQGTGA. CDR3 sequence (DNA): TGTGCCAGCATTCCCGCGATCGGCGGAAGCACAGATACGCAGTATTTT. Protein: CASIPAIGGSTDTQYF.

This clonotype was observed at least ten times. The gene calls are TRBV5-1 and TRBJ2-7, with 7 nucleotides matching TRBD1. Germline V gene data show CDR1 as SGHRS and CDR2 as YFSETQ. This CDR3 has 15 amino acids. V was clipped by 0 bases and J by 5 bases; unmatched bases: 8. The CDR3 sequence is CASSLAGQASNEQYF. The CDR3 region has the DNA TGCGCCAGCAGCTTGGCCGGACAGGCTTCCAACGAGCAGTACTTC.

This clonotype was seen ten or more times. The DNA of the CDR3 is TGTGCCAGCAGTGAACAGTTAGGTGTTCTGGGAAATGAGCAGTTCTTC. Its protein product is CASSEQLGVLGNEQFF. J is TRBJ2-1 and V is TRBV2; D ambiguous. Trimming left V 2 bases short and J 7 bases short, with 18 bases between. The length of the CDR3 is 16 residues. CDR1 is SNHLY and CDR2 is FYNNEI in the germline V gene.

Remarks on this clonotype: A much larger clone sits a single nucleotide away, making a read error possible. This chain joins TRBV30 and TRBJ2-3, with 8 bases aligning to TRBD2. J gave up 4 bases and V 8 bases, and 23 bases lay outside the gene matches. Per germline, CDR1 GTSNPN and CDR2 SVGIG (reference sequence). The CDR3 sequence is 18 residues long. Here the CDR3 reads CAVRLDRWSGGIADTQYF. CDR3 nucleotides: TGTGCCGTCCGATTAGACAGGTGGTCGGGAGGGATCGCAGATACGCAGTATTTT. Full variable domain (remainder filled in from reference TRBV30 and TRBJ2-3): SQTIHQWPATLVQPVGSPLSLECTVEGTSNPNLYWYRQAAGRGLQLLFYSVGIGQISSEVPQNLSASRPQDRQFILSSKKLLLSDSGFYLCAVRLDRWSGGIADTQYFGPGTRLTVL.

V gene TRBV27 combines with J gene TRBJ2-7; perhaps D is TRBD1 or TRBD2 (6 bases each). The CDR3 is made up of 16 amino acids. With 2 bases removed from V and 1 base from J, the gap between germline ends came to 15 bases. Germline CDR1 MNHEY, CDR2 SMNVEV (reference sequence). The CDR3, as DNA: TGTGCCAGCAGTTTAGGGTTAGGGGGGAAATCCTACGAGCAGTACTTC. Its protein is CASSLGLGGKSYEQYF.

This sequence joins TRBV20-1 and TRBJ2-1; TRBD2 aligns across 13 bases. Germline V gene lookup returns CDR1 DFQATT and CDR2 SNEGSKA (reference sequence). The ends lost 3 bases at V and 4 bases at J; junction bases unmatched: 6. The CDR3 loop spans 16 amino acids. CDR3 sequence reads: CSARWTSGRRYNEQFF. The CDR3 nucleotides are TGCAGTGCTAGGTGGACTAGCGGGAGAAGGTACAATGAGCAGTTCTTC.

The table lists this clonotype with many counts. J is TRBJ2-7 and V is TRBV20-1, with 7 bases matching TRBD2. The CDR3 sequence is 15 residues long. In germline, CDR1 is DFQATT, CDR2 SNEGSKA (reference sequence). The V gene end was trimmed by 6 bases and the J gene end by 0 bases; junction bases not matched to a gene: 11. The DNA for the CDR3 is TGCAGTGCCACCAGACCGGGAGGCCCCTCCTACGAGCAGTACTTC. This gives the protein CSATRPGGPSYEQYF.

This clonotype appeared many times. The V call is TRBV27, the J call TRBJ2-1; 9 bases match TRBD2. This CDR3 is built from 16 residues. With 0 bases clipped from V and 6 bases from J, the junction kept 6 bases outside the gene matches. Germline V gene lookup returns CDR1 MNHEY and CDR2 SMNVEV (reference sequence). For the CDR3, the DNA is TGTGCCAGCAGTTTATCTTCTGGGACTAGCATCAATGAGCAGTTCTTC. Its protein is CASSLSSGTSINEQFF.